The 9 T cell receptor beta chains below were found in one sample sequenced in a study of beta chain features in type 1 diabetes. As every portion of the isolated RNA was reverse transcribed, the sequencing read expressed TCRB transcripts. The repertoire was sequenced with immunoSEQ multiplex PCR; TCRdb's copy has only in-frame clones and lacks some. This sample has 110,000 to 150,000 clones; roughly 10% occur once, and the top ten carry 0.55% to 0.65%. The sample was central memory CD4+ T cells from blood. The receptors here all came from a woman aged 40 to 50 in good health.

There are a few counts of this clone. This chain connects TRBV6-5 to TRBJ1-2; possible D gene TRBD1, 6 bases. From germline, CDR1 is MNHEY and CDR2 SVGAGI. V was pared by 0 bases and J by 4 bases, with 12 bases between. This CDR3 is built from 15 residues. The DNA for the CDR3 is TGTGCCAGCAGTTACTCGAACACAGGGCTCTATGGCTACACCTTC. Translated, it gives CASSYSNTGLYGYTF.

The J gene is TRBJ1-5, the V gene TRBV10-3, with TRBD1 matching over 7 bases. This CDR3 contains 15 residues. V gave up 8 bases and J gave up 2 bases; unmatched junction bases: 9. CDR1 is ENHRY and CDR2 is SYGVKD in the germline V gene. CDR3 sequence (DNA): TGTGCCATCGCTGTATCGACAGGGCGCAATCAGCCCCAGCATTTT. It codes for CAIAVSTGRNQPQHF.

The chain employs TRBV2 and TRBJ2-1; D remains unclear. Trimming removed 8 bases from V and 7 bases from J, with 18 bases in between. The CDR3 spans 14 residues. CDR1 and CDR2 from the germline V gene are SNHLY and FYNNEI. The CDR3 region is CASDPRGPPNEQFF. In DNA form, the CDR3 reads TGTGCCAGCGATCCTCGCGGCCCTCCTAATGAGCAGTTCTTC. Complete variable domain (other parts from reference TRBV2 and TRBJ2-1): EPEVTQTPSHQVTQMGQEVILRCVPISNHLYFYWYRQILGQKVEFLVSFYNNEISEKSEIFDDQFSVERPDGSNFTLKIRSTKLEDSAMYFCASDPRGPPNEQFFGPGTRLTVL.

V gene TRBV18 combines with J gene TRBJ2-3, with 7 bases aligning to TRBD1. J gave up 6 bases and V 3 bases, and 6 bases lay outside the gene matches. The CDR3 has 14 amino acids. Germline-derived CDR1 and CDR2 are KGHSH and LQKENI. This chain's CDR3 is CASSPPGGRDTQYF. CDR3 in DNA: TGTGCCAGCTCACCCCCAGGGGGTAGGGATACGCAGTATTTT.

This clone was picked up a small number of times. J is TRBJ1-5 and V is TRBV19; no reliable D call. The germline gives CDR1 LNHDA, CDR2 SQIVND (reference sequence). This CDR3 spans 14 amino acids. V gave up 5 bases and J gave up 5 bases, with 13 bases separating them. The CDR3 is CASSPRPADQPQHF. The CDR3 DNA is TGTGCCAGTAGTCCCCGCCCGGCGGATCAGCCCCAGCATTTT. Using reference TRBV19 and TRBJ1-5 for the parts outside the CDR3, the full variable domain is DGGITQSPKYLFRKEGQNVTLSCEQNLNHDAMYWYRQDPGQGLRLIYYSQIVNDFQKGDIAEGYSVSREKKESFPLTVTSAQKNPTAFYLCASSPRPADQPQHFGDGTRLSIL.

This clone was counted only a few times. J is TRBJ1-4 and V is TRBV7-2; D is ambiguous. The CDR3 extends over 13 amino acids. Trimming took 5 bases from V and 11 from J, leaving 15 bases between them. Germline values: CDR1 SGHTA, CDR2 FQGNSA. The CDR3 loop is CASSPTTSLKLFF. CDR3 sequence (DNA): TGTGCCAGCAGCCCTACCACCTCCCTGAAACTGTTTTTT.

The V gene is TRBV1, the J gene TRBJ2-5; the table's TRBD2 call for D was not verified on the DNA. TRBV1 is a pseudogene. This CDR3 is built from 16 residues. The CDR3 coding sequence is TGCACCAGCAGCCAAGTGCCGCGGGTGAACCAAGAGACCCAGTACTTC. Protein sequence: CTSSQVPRVNQETQYF.

This clone was seen only a few times. The rearrangement uses TRBV15 and TRBJ1-1; 8 bases align to TRBD1. J lost 10 bases, V lost 1 base, and 11 bases had no gene match. Germline CDR1 reads LNHNV; CDR2 reads YYDKDF (reference sequence). The CDR3 loop spans 15 amino acids. The CDR3 DNA follows: TGTGCCACCAGCAGAGCGAAGTACAGGGGGGACGGAGCTTTCTTT. It specifies CATSRAKYRGDGAFF. The full variable domain, completed using reference TRBV15 and TRBJ1-1, is DAMVIQNPRYQVTQFGKPVTLSCSQTLNHNVMYWYQQKSSQAPKLLFHYYDKDFNNEADTPDNFQSRRPNTSFCFLDIRSPGLGDTAMYLCATSRAKYRGDGAFFGQGTRLTVV.

There are many counts of this clone. The chain joins TRBV29-1 to TRBJ2-5; 7 nucleotides align to TRBD2. CDR3 length: 12 amino acids. Germline V gene sequence: CDR1 SQVTM, CDR2 ANQGSEA. CDR3 DNA sequence: TGCAGTGCGGGGAGGGCAGCGGAGACCCAGTACTTC. Residues: CSAGRAAETQYF.